These 26 T cell receptor beta chains were all obtained from the same sample, sequenced in a study of T cells in Graves' hyperthyroidism and ophthalmopathy. Researchers took RNA transcripts and amplified the TCR beta CDR3 regions from them. The HTBI set primed first-round TCR CDR3 RT-PCR. TCRdb re-called the multiplex PCR reads through MiXCR, storing one row per CDR3 protein. Found here are about 340,000 distinct CDR3 sequences, around a sixth of them singletons; the top ten hold about half. Sequences were obtained from blood. The source of these receptors is a woman between 45 and 60 years old with Graves' hyperthyroidism.

This clonotype was picked up a small number of times. This chain uses TRBV4-1 with TRBJ2-3, with D unresolved. Deletions cut 0 bases from V and 6 bases from J, with 10 bases between. Germline V CDR1 and CDR2: MGHRA, YSYEKL. CDR3 length: 14 residues. DNA for the CDR3: TGCGCCAGCAGCCAAGACGGCTTCAGGGATACGCAGTATTTT. This sequence encodes CASSQDGFRDTQYF.

This clonotype was recorded at least ten times. The chain is built from TRBV2 and TRBJ2-3; weak D call: TRBD1 (6 bases). The CDR3 runs 13 residues. CDR1 and CDR2 (germline): SNHLY, FYNNEI. Trimming removed 10 bases from V and 1 base from J, with 12 bases in between. This CDR3 reads CAIQGTGTDTQYF. DNA of the CDR3: TGTGCCATACAGGGAACGGGCACAGATACGCAGTATTTT.

The chain has TRBV7-9 and TRBJ1-2, with D tentatively TRBD1 (5 bases). Germline assignment: CDR1 SEHNR and CDR2 FQNEAQ (reference sequence). The CDR3 contains 13 residues. Trimming left V 1 base short and J 8 bases short, with 11 bases between. CDR3 region: CASSLGGVIGYTF. Here the CDR3 DNA reads TGTGCCAGCAGCTTAGGGGGGGTGATCGGCTACACCTTC.

At least ten counts were recorded for this clonotype. The V gene is TRBV30, the J gene TRBJ2-1; 8 bases map to TRBD2. Germline V gene sequence: CDR1 GTSNPN, CDR2 SVGIG (reference sequence). The CDR3 length is 15 residues. V was pared by 0 bases and J by 9 bases, with 10 bases of the junction left unmatched. In nucleotides, the CDR3 is TGTGCCTGGAGTGTGCTAGCGGGCCAGGATGGTGAGCAGTTCTTC. This encodes CAWSVLAGQDGEQFF.

V usage is TRBV3-1 and J usage is TRBJ1-2; 7 nucleotides line up with TRBD1. With 0 bases clipped from V and 8 bases from J, the junction kept 3 bases outside the gene matches. CDR1 is LGHDT and CDR2 is YNNKEL in the germline V gene (reference sequence). CDR3 length: 13 amino acids. CDR3: CASSQDVRGGYTF. The CDR3 DNA sequence: TGTGCCAGCAGCCAAGACGTCAGGGGGGGCTACACCTTC.

The sample holds many counts of this clonotype. V gene TRBV20-1 combines with J gene TRBJ2-1; 9 positions match TRBD1. The CDR3 sequence is 15 residues long. V gave up 5 bases and J gave up 10 bases; unmatched junction bases: 15. Germline V lookup: CDR1 DFQATT, CDR2 SNEGSKA (reference sequence). CDR3 protein: CSAQPGTGNFGEQFF. The CDR3 DNA is TGCAGTGCTCAACCCGGGACAGGGAACTTCGGGGAGCAGTTCTTC.

This clonotype appeared many times. The rearrangement links TRBV2 to TRBJ2-3, with D perhaps matching TRBD1 (6 bases). The CDR3 length is 16 residues. With 2 bases removed from V and 4 bases from J, the gap between germline ends came to 16 bases. CDR1 is SNHLY and CDR2 is FYNNEI in the germline V gene. The CDR3 coding sequence is TGTGCCAGCAGTGAACAGGACAGAACGACGGCAGATACGCAGTATTTT. Amino acid sequence: CASSEQDRTTADTQYF.

This clonotype was detected a few times. The genes are TRBV4-2 and TRBJ1-4, with D perhaps TRBD1 (5 bases). Germline values: CDR1 LGHNA, CDR2 YNFKEQ. This CDR3 contains 17 residues. Between the trimmed V and J ends, which lost 0 bases and 8 bases, there was a span of 19 bases. The CDR3 sequence: CASSQDWDSLITEKLFF. The DNA of the CDR3 is TGTGCCAGCAGCCAAGATTGGGACTCCCTAATAACCGAAAAACTGTTTTTT.

This clonotype was seen many times. V is TRBV29-1 and J is TRBJ1-2; 7 bases match TRBD1. From germline, CDR1 is SQVTM and CDR2 ANQGSEA. J lost 8 bases, V lost 4 bases, and 13 bases had no gene match. The CDR3 loop spans 14 amino acids. The CDR3 coding sequence is TGCAGCGTTGTGTGGACAGGAGGATACCTAGGCTACACCTTC. Protein sequence: CSVVWTGGYLGYTF.

This clonotype was seen a few times. In nucleotides, the CDR3 is TGTGCCAGCAGTCCCGAAACAGGGGTTAGTAACAATGAGCAGTTCTTC. Translation: CASSPETGVSNNEQFF. This rearrangement joins TRBV28 to TRBJ2-1; 7 bases are shared with TRBD1. CDR3 size: 16 residues. Germline values: CDR1 MDHEN, CDR2 SYDVKM. The V gene end was trimmed by 5 bases and the J gene end by 5 bases; junction bases not matched to a gene: 12.

This clonotype was recorded at least ten times. The chain links TRBV28 to TRBJ2-2; 7 bases match TRBD1. This CDR3 region has 16 residues. V dropped 7 bases and J dropped 0; count of bases not matched to a gene: 8. Germline V CDR1 and CDR2: MDHEN, SYDVKM. CDR3 sequence (DNA): TGTGCCAGCATCCCATACAGGGGCTCGAACACCGGGGAGCTGTTTTTT. It is translated as CASIPYRGSNTGELFF.

Regarding this clonotype: Its ends do not fully match the called genes, so a read error is possible. CDR3 DNA sequence: TGTGCCAGCAGCCTCGGGCTGACAGGCCTTACAGATACGGAGTATTTT. It encodes CASSLGLTGLTDTEYF. The chain combines TRBV6-2 or TRBV6-3 with TRBJ2-3, with D possibly matching TRBD1 (6 bases). The CDR3 has 16 amino acids. CDR1 MNHEY and CDR2 SVGEGT come from the germline V gene.

This clonotype has just a few counts. The genes are TRBV5-1 and TRBJ2-7; D perhaps matches TRBD2 (6 bases). The V end lost 0 bases, the J end lost 4 bases, and 20 bases lay between the germline ends. CDR3 length: 17 residues. In germline, CDR1 is SGHRS, CDR2 YFSETQ. CDR3 sequence reads: CASSLEGGHYLRYEQYF. The CDR3 region has the DNA TGCGCCAGCAGCTTGGAGGGAGGACACTATCTGCGTTACGAGCAGTACTTC.

This clonotype was counted at least ten times. This sequence joins TRBV30 and TRBJ1-5; perhaps TRBD1 as D (5 bases). This CDR3 has 14 amino acids. Trimming left V 0 bases short and J 6 bases short, with 12 bases between. The germline V gene has CDR1 GTSNPN and CDR2 SVGIG (reference sequence). Written as DNA, the CDR3 is TGTGCCTGGAGTGTACGTCCGGGGGTTCAGCCCCAGCATTTT. Translation gives CAWSVRPGVQPQHF.

This clonotype showed up many times. The CDR3 DNA sequence: TGCAGTGCTAGTCCCCCCCTCGGGAACGAGCAGTACTTC. It yields the protein CSASPPLGNEQYF. The rearrangement uses TRBV20-1 and TRBJ2-7; D may be TRBD2 (5 bases). This CDR3 has 13 amino acids. The V and J ends lost 3 bases and 5 bases respectively, with 14 bases between them. Germline V gene lookup returns CDR1 DFQATT and CDR2 SNEGSKA (reference sequence).

This clonotype was seen more than once but under ten times. V usage is TRBV7-3 and J usage is TRBJ2-3, with D perhaps matching TRBD2 (6 bases). Trimming took 0 bases from V and 4 from J, leaving 14 bases between them. CDR1 and CDR2 from the germline V gene are SGHTA and FQGTGA. This CDR3 is built from 16 residues. The CDR3 sequence: CASSLTGSGSPDTQYF. CDR3 in DNA: TGTGCCAGCAGCTTAACTGGGAGCGGGTCCCCAGATACGCAGTATTTT.

The CDR3 region is CASSSDSLGGETQYF. CDR3 nucleotides: TGTGCCAGCAGCTCAGACAGTCTCGGAGGAGAGACCCAGTACTTC. The rearrangement uses TRBV9 and TRBJ2-5, with D perhaps matching TRBD1 or TRBD2 (5 bases each). This CDR3 has 15 residues. The V and J ends lost 4 bases and 4 bases respectively, with 17 bases between them. The germline V gene encodes CDR1 SGDLS and CDR2 YYNGEE.

The V gene is TRBV5-1, the J gene TRBJ1-4; the D is unclear. The CDR3 consists of 14 residues. V shed 3 bases and J shed 3 bases, with 9 bases lying between them. CDR1 is SGHRS, CDR2 YFSETQ, per germline. The CDR3 DNA sequence: TGCGCCAGCAGCTCGATGGGTTCTAATGAAAAACTGTTTTTT. Translated, it gives CASSSMGSNEKLFF.

The rearrangement uses TRBV2 and TRBJ2-3; 7 nucleotides agree with TRBD1. The CDR3 consists of 12 residues. The V gene end was trimmed by 7 bases and the J gene end by 3 bases; junction bases not matched to a gene: 1. The V gene's germline CDR1 is SNHLY and CDR2 FYNNEI. The CDR3 DNA sequence: TGTGCCAGCAACAGGGGAACAGATACGCAGTATTTT. It encodes CASNRGTDTQYF.

This clonotype was found a few times. The gene calls are TRBV12-3 or TRBV12-4 and TRBJ2-1; D is ambiguous. V was shortened by 3 bases and J by 5 bases, with 11 bases between the two germline ends. The CDR3 spans 14 residues. CDR3 sequence: CASSFIQQNNEQFF. The CDR3 region has the DNA TGTGCCAGCAGTTTCATCCAACAAAACAATGAGCAGTTCTTC.

This clonotype was detected a few times. V gene TRBV18 combines with J gene TRBJ1-4; 9 nucleotides line up with TRBD1. CDR1 is KGHSH and CDR2 is LQKENI in the germline V gene. Losses at the gene ends were 5 bases for V and 4 bases for J; bases not matched to a gene: 8. The CDR3 has 16 amino acids. The CDR3 loop reads CASSAGQGGLNEKLFF. The CDR3 nucleotides are TGTGCCAGCTCAGCGGGACAGGGAGGACTTAATGAAAAACTGTTTTTT.

This chain links TRBV5-6 with TRBJ1-6; no reliable D call. V dropped 1 base and J dropped 10 bases, with 12 bases sitting between them. The CDR3 sequence is 14 residues long. CDR1 and CDR2 from the germline V gene are SGHDT and YYEEEE. CDR3 DNA: TGTGCCAGCAGCTTGCCTAACCTGCGCTCACCCCTCCACTTT. This translates into CASSLPNLRSPLHF. Using reference TRBV5-6 and TRBJ1-6 for the parts outside the CDR3, the full variable domain is DAGVTQSPTHLIKTRGQQVTLRCSPKSGHDTVSWYQQALGQGPQFIFQYYEEEERQRGNFPDRFSGHQFPNYSSELNVNALLLGDSALYLCASSLPNLRSPLHFGNGTRLTVT.

The V and J genes are TRBV7-8 and TRBJ2-3, with D possibly matching TRBD1 (5 bases). Germline loops: CDR1 SGHVS, CDR2 FQNEAQ. V lost 5 bases and J lost 1, with 22 bases in between. This CDR3 has 18 amino acids. CDR3 in DNA: TGTGCCAGCAGCCCGCAGGGTTGGGCGCAGATTGGCACAGATACGCAGTATTTT. Its translation is CASSPQGWAQIGTDTQYF. Full variable domain (rest looked up from reference TRBV7-8 and TRBJ2-3): GAGVSQSPRYKVAKRGQDVALRCDPISGHVSLFWYQQALGQGPEFLTYFQNEAQLDKSGLPSDRFFAERPEGSVSTLKIQRTQQEDSAVYLCASSPQGWAQIGTDTQYFGPGTRLTVL.

Only a few counts were recorded for this clonotype. V gene TRBV27 combines with J gene TRBJ2-2; TRBD2 matches 7 bases. The CDR3 runs to 15 residues. J was trimmed by 5 bases and V by 7 bases; bases with no gene match: 10. Germline CDR1 and CDR2: MNHEY and SMNVEV (reference sequence). The CDR3 DNA follows: TGTGCCAGCATCTCACTGGCGGGACTAACCGGGGAGCTGTTTTTT. This translates into CASISLAGLTGELFF.

This clonotype has at least ten counts. The chain is built from TRBV18 and TRBJ2-1, with a tentative D call TRBD2 (5 bases). V was trimmed by 3 bases and J by 10 bases, leaving 10 bases between them. This CDR3 is 12 amino acids long. Germline V gene data show CDR1 as KGHSH and CDR2 as LQKENI. The CDR3 loop is CASSPSDSEQFF. Here the CDR3 DNA reads TGTGCCAGCTCACCCTCGGACTCAGAGCAGTTCTTC.

The chain joins TRBV2 to TRBJ2-1; 8 bases map to TRBD1. V was clipped by 8 bases and J by 7 bases; unmatched bases: 10. The CDR3 runs 14 residues. Germline assignment: CDR1 SNHLY and CDR2 FYNNEI. This CDR3 is CASGAGTGGNEQFF. In DNA form, the CDR3 reads TGTGCCAGCGGTGCCGGGACAGGCGGAAATGAGCAGTTCTTC.